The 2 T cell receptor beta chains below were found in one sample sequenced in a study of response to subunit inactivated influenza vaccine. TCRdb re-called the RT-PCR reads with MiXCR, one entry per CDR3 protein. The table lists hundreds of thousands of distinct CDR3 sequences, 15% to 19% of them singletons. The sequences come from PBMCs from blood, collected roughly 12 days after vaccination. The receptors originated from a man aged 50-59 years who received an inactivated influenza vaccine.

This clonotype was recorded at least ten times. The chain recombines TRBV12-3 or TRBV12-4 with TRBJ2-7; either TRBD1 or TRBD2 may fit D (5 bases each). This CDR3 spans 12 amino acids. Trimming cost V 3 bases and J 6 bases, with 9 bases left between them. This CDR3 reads CASSLGVSEQYF. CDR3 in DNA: TGTGCCAGCAGTTTGGGGGTGAGCGAGCAGTACTTC.

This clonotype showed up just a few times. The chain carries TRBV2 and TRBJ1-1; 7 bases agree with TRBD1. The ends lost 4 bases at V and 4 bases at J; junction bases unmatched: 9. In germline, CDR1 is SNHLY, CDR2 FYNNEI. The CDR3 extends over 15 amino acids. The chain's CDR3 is CASSATTGPSTEAFF. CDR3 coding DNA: TGTGCCAGCAGTGCTACGACAGGGCCGAGCACTGAAGCTTTCTTT.